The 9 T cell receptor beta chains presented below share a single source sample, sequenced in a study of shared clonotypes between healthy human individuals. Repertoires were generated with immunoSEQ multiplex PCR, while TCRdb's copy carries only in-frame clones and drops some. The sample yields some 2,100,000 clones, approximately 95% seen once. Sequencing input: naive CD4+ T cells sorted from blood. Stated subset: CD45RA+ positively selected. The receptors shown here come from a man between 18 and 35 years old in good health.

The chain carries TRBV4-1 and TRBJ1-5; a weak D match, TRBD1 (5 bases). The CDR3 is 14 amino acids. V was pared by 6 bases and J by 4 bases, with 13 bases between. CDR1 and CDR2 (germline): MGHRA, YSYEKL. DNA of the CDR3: TGCGCCAGCAGGGGACCGGGAAAAAATCAGCCCCAGCATTTT. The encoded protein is CASRGPGKNQPQHF.

The CDR3 DNA reads TGTGCCAGCAGCTTGCAGGGGGCGTTTTATTCACCCCTCCACTTT. It codes for CASSLQGAFYSPLHF. This chain links TRBV5-6 with TRBJ1-6, with 8 bases lining up with TRBD1. The CDR3 has 15 residues. Germline loops: CDR1 SGHDT, CDR2 YYEEEE. V was pared by 1 base and J by 8 bases, with 5 bases of the junction left unmatched.

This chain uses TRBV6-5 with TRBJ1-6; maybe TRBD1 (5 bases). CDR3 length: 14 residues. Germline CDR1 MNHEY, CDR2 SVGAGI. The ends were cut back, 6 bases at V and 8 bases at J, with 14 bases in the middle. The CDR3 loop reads CASSSGTDYSPLHF. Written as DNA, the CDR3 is TGTGCCAGCAGCTCCGGGACGGACTATTCACCCCTCCACTTT.

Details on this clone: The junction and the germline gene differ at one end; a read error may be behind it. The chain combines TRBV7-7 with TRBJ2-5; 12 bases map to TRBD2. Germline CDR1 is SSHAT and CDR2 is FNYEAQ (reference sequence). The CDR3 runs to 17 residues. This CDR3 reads CASSLGGPGLAGETQYF. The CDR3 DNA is TGTGCTAGCAGCTTAGGGGGGCCGGGACTAGCGGGAGAGACCCAGTACTTC.

CDR3 coding DNA: TGCGCCAGCAGCCCGGAAGGTTCAACGGGGAGGCAGTACTTC. It specifies CASSPEGSTGRQYF. The chain has TRBV5-1 and TRBJ2-7, with a possible D match to TRBD2 (5 bases). The CDR3 runs to 14 residues. The V end lost 4 bases, the J end lost 9 bases, and 20 bases lay between the germline ends. Germline-derived CDR1 and CDR2 are SGHRS and YFSETQ.

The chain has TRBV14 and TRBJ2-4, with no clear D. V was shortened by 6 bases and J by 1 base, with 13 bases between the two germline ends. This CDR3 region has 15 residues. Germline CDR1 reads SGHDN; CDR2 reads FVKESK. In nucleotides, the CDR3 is TGTGCCAGCAGTCTAGGGAATTATGCCAAAAACATTCAGTACTTC. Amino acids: CASSLGNYAKNIQYF.

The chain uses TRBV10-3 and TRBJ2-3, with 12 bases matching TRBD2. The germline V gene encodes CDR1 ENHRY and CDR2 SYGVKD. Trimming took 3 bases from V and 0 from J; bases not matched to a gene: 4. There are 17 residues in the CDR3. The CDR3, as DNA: TGTGCCATCAGTGACAGGGGACTAGCGGGTAGCACAGATACGCAGTATTTT. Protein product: CAISDRGLAGSTDTQYF.

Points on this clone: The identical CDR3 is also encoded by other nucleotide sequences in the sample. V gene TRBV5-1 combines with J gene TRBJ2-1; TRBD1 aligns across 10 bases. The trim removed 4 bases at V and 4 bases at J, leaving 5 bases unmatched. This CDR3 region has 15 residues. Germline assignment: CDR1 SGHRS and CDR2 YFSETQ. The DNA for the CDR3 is TGCGCCAGCAGCCCGGGACAGGGGATTTACAATGAGCAGTTCTTC. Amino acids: CASSPGQGIYNEQFF.

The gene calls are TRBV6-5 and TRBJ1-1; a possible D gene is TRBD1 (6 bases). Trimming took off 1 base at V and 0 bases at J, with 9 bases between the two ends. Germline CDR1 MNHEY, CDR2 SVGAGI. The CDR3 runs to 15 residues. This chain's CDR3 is CASSYYDRLNTEAFF. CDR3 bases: TGTGCCAGCAGTTACTACGACAGGCTGAACACTGAAGCTTTCTTT.